This TCR beta chain was retrieved from a study of T cells after yellow fever vaccination. TCRdb redid the calling of the 5' RACE reads with MiXCR, one entry per CDR3 protein. The profile covers a few hundred thousand distinct CDR3 sequences, with over 4% appearing a single time and about 26% taken by the ten largest. Overall study findings and caveats: Contaminating bulk clonotypes could be abundant in FACS-sorted repertoires. Shared CD4/CD8 clonotypes were a small share, likely from convergent recombination. Re-detected after boosting: most primary clones, around 97% of CD4 and 80% to 90% of CD8.

This clonotype was counted a few times. Its specificity is not known. This sequence originates from a man aged 18 to 29 who received the YFV17D yellow fever vaccine. The sequencing here drew on PBMCs, taken 5 days after the yellow fever booster vaccination.

The CDR3 DNA sequence: TGTGCCAGTAGTATTGACAGTCCGTCCTACAATGAGCAGTTCTTC. Its translation: CASSIDSPSYNEQFF. The rearrangement uses TRBV19 and TRBJ2-1, with a weak D call TRBD1 (5 bases). The CDR3 length is 15 residues. Per germline, CDR1 LNHDA and CDR2 SQIVND (reference sequence). V dropped 3 bases and J dropped 1 base, with 10 bases sitting between them.